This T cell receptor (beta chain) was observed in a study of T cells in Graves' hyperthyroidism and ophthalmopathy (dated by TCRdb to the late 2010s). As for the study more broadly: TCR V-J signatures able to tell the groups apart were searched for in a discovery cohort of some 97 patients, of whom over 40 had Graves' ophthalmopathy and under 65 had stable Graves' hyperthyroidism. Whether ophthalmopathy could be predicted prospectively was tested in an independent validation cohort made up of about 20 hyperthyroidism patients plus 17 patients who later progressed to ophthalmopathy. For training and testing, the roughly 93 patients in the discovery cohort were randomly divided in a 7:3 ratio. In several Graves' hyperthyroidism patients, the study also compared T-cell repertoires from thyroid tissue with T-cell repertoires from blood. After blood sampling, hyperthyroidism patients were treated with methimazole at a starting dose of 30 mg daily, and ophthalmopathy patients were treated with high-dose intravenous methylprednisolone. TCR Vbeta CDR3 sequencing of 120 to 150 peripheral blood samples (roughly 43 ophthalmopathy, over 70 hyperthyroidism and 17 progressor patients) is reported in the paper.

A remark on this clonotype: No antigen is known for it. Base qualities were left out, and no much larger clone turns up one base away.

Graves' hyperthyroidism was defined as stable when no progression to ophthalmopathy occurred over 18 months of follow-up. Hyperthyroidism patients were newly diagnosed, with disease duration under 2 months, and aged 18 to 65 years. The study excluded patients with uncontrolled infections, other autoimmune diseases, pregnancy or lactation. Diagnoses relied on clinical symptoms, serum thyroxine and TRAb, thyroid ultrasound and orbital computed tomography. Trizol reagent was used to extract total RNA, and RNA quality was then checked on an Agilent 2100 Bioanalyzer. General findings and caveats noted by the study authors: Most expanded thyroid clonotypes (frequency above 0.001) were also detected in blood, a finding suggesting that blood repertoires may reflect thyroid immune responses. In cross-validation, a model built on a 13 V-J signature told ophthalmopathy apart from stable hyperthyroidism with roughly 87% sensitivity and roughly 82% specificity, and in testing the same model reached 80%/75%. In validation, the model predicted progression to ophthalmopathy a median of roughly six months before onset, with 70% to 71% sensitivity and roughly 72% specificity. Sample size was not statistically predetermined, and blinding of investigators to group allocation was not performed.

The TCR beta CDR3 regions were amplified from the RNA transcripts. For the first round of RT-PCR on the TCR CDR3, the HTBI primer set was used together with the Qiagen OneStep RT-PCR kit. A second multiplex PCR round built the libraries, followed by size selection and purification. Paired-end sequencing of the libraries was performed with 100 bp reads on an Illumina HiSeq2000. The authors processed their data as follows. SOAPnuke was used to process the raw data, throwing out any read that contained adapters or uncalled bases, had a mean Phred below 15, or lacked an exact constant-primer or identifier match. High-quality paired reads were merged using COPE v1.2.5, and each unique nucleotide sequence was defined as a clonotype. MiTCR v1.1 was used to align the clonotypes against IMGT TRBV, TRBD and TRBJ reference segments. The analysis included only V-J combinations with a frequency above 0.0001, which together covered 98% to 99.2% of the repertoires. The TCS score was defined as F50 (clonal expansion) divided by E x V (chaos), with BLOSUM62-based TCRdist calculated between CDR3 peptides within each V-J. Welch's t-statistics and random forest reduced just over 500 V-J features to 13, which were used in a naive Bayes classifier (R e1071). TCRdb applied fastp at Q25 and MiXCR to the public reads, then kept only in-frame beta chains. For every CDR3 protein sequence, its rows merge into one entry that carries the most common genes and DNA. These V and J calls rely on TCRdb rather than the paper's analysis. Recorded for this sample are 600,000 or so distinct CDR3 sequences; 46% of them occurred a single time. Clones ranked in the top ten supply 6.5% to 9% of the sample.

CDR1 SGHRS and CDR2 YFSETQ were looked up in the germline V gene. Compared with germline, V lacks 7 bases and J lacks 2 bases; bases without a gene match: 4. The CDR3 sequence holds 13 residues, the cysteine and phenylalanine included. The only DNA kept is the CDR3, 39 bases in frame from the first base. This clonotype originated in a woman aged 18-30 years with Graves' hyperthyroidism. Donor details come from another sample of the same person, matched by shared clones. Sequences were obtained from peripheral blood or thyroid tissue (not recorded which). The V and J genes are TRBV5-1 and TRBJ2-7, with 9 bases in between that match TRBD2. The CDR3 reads CASSTSGPYEQYF. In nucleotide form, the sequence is TGCGCCAGCTCGACTAGCGGTCCCTACGAGCAGTACTTC.